Reported below is one T cell receptor beta chain. This clonotype was detected ten times or more. Its recognized antigen is unknown. No clone much larger than this one lies a single base away; base qualities are absent. The data were obtained in a study of identical twins (dated by TCRdb to about 2016). Turning to the overall study: TCR alpha and beta repertoires from monozygotic twins, unrelated adults of various ages and cord blood were deep-sequenced to test whether fetal clonotypes persist. Replicate twin experiments were performed at different times using different library preparation protocols to rule out contamination.

The paper as a whole reports these results and caveats: Invariant T cells such as MAIT and iNKT could partly confound zero-insertion analyses, though diverse VJ usage argued against this for most clonotypes. Fewer insertions were carried by abundant cord blood beta clonotypes; a weaker similar trend was observed in young adult naive repertoires, while no such trend was observed in memory repertoires. Conclusions relied on cross-sectional statistical analysis, since the same donors could not be followed over many years. In monozygotic twins, recombination models systematically underestimated out-of-frame TCR alpha sharing, but the models matched the sharing seen between unrelated individuals. Compared with coincidental sharing between unrelated individuals, out-of-frame TCR alpha sequences shared between twins had an excess of sequences with low generation probability. The excess sharing between twins in beta out-of-frame sequences was weaker because fewer shared sequences reduced the signal-to-noise ratio.

CDR1 and CDR2 (SGHRS, YFSETQ) derive from the germline V gene. The trim is 2 bases for V and 1 base for J, with a gap of 10 bases between the germline ends. The CDR3 sequence holds 15 residues, the cysteine and phenylalanine included. The only DNA kept is the CDR3, 45 bases in frame from the first base. To prepare the library, 5' RACE was applied. Sequencing was carried out with an Illumina HiSeq 2000. Template switching introduced a universal primer binding site; the final cDNA contained a unique molecular identifier, enabling accurate counting of TCR cDNA molecules. First-strand cDNA for TCR alpha and beta chains was synthesized from specific primers in the conserved constant-segment region. Each cDNA library was double barcoded, with a SMART-Mk sample barcode plus Illumina barcodes, to control for contamination. TruSeq adapter sequences along with Illumina sample barcodes were introduced in two successive PCR steps. The Illumina HiSeq platform was used with custom primers to sequence TCR alpha and beta cDNA libraries. In the original analysis: Unique molecular identifiers were extracted from raw reads with MiGEC, and CDR3 positions were determined with MiXCR. For each individual, recombination models were inferred using an EM algorithm with the repgenHMM and IGoR tools. The analysis of shared clonotypes was done with the tcR package in R, with sharing normalized by the product of cloneset sizes. Out-of-frame nonproductive sequences were analyzed to study raw recombination free of thymic and clonal selection effects. Starting from the raw public reads, TCRdb applied fastp trimming at Q25, assembled clones with MiXCR and retained in-frame beta chains. Every CDR3 protein is listed once, alongside the most common genes and DNA of its rows. The V and J calls and clone size are TCRdb's, not the authors'. The sample profile shows approximately 690,000 distinct CDR3 sequences; around 5.7% of them were found once. Jointly, the top ten make up around 1.9% of the sample.

Every donor in the study was a healthy Caucasian. Three unrelated non-twin adults were additionally sequenced: a male aged 18 to 30, a male aged 50 to 60 and a female aged 50 to 60. Miltenyi CD45RO+ enrichment and human naive T-cell isolation kits were used to isolate memory (CD45RO+) and naive T cells from PBMC. The origin of this receptor is a man aged 18 to 29 in good health. This chain is built from TRBV5-1 and TRBJ2-1, with the D gene too uncertain to name. Input material: naive T cells sorted from blood. In light of the paper, this sample's cell subset or site label describes: cells isolated with a human naive T-cell isolation kit. At the DNA level, the sequence is TGCGCCAGCAGCTTCAACGGTCGATCCTACAATGAGCAGTTCTTC. Its protein is CASSFNGRSYNEQFF.